Listed below are T cell receptor beta chains from one sample, sequenced in a study of blood T cell repertoires in COVID-19. Method: immunoSEQ multiplex PCR; TCRdb's copy keeps in-frame clones and lacks some. Of 200,000 to 250,000 clones listed, 70% to 90% are singletons. The sequenced sample consisted of peripheral blood. The receptors here all came from a man under 40 with COVID-19, enrolled during active disease. The CDR3 runs from the conserved cysteine through the conserved F or W. The D gene is left open where the match is weak. Size values are once, few and many counts, or a class for expanded clones, and some rows have none.

V	size	D	J	DNA	CDR3
TRBV15	.	.	TRBJ1-5	TGTGCCACCAGCAGAGATGTCGAGGGATATAGCAATCAGCCCCAGCATTTT	CATSRDVEGYSNQPQHF
TRBV10-3	.	TRBD1	TRBJ2-7	TGTGCCATGGCGGGACAGGGGGCCAACGAGCAGTACTTC	CAMAGQGANEQYF
TRBV7-3	.	TRBD2	TRBJ2-7	TGTGCCAGCAGCTCGACTAGCGGGAGCGAGCAGTACTTC	CASSSTSGSEQYF
TRBV3-1/TRBV3-2	.	TRBD2	TRBJ2-5	TGTGCCAGCAGCCAAGCGGGGGGGCAAGAGACCCAGTACTTC	CASSQAGGQETQYF
TRBV28	.	TRBD1	TRBJ2-7	TGTGCCAGCAGATCGACCGGGACAGGAAACTCCTACGAGCAGTACTTC	CASRSTGTGNSYEQYF
TRBV18	.	.	TRBJ2-2	TGTGCCAGCTCACCACCGAGTAACACCGGGGAGCTGTTTTTT	CASSPPSNTGELFF
TRBV12-3/TRBV12-4	.	TRBD1	TRBJ1-1	TGTGCCAGCAGCAGGGGGGCGGGCACTGAAGCTTTCTTT	CASSRGAGTEAFF
TRBV2	.	TRBD1	TRBJ1-3	TGTGCCAGCGTCCAGGGGGCTATGTTTGCTGGAAACACCATATATTTT	CASVQGAMFAGNTIYF
TRBV4-1	.	TRBD1	TRBJ1-5	TGCGCCAGCAGCCAAGGGACAGGGGGTCGGCAGCCCCAGCATTTT	CASSQGTGGRQPQHF
TRBV7-3	few	.	TRBJ2-2	TGTGCCAGCAGCGCCAGGGTGGGGGAGCTGTTTTTT	CASSARVGELFF
TRBV6-1	.	.	TRBJ1-4	TGTGCCAGCAGTGAAGCCGCAACTAATGAAAAACTGTTTTTT	CASSEAATNEKLFF
TRBV7-9	.	TRBD1	TRBJ2-1	TGTGCCAGCAGACGGACAGGGGGAGATGAGCAGTTCTTC	CASRRTGGDEQFF
TRBV3-1/TRBV3-2	.	.	TRBJ1-4	TGTGCCAGCAGCCAAGCTACCGGAGAAGATGAAAAACTGTTTTTT	CASSQATGEDEKLFF